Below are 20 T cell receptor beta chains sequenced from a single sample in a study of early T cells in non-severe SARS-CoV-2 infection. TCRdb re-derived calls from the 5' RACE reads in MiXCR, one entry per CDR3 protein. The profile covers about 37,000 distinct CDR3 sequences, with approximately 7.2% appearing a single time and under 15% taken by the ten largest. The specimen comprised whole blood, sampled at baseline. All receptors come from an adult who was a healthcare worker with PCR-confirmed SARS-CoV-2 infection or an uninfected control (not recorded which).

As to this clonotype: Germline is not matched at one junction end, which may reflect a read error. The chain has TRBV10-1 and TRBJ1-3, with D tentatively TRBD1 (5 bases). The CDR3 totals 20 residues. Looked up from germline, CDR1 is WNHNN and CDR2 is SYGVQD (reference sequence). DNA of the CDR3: TGCGCCTGCAGTGAGAGACTAACCGGGACGTATACCAACTCTGGAAACACCATATATTTT. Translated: CACSERLTGTYTNSGNTIYF.

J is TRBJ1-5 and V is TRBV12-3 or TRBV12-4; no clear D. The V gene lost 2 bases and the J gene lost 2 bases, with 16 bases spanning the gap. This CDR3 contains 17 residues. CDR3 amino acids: CASSLRQDPRRNQPQHF. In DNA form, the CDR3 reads TGTGCCAGCAGTTTACGGCAGGACCCGAGGCGCAATCAGCCCCAGCATTTT.

The CDR3 DNA reads TGTGCCAGCACCCCCAAGAACCAGGGGTTCACCGGGGAGCTGTTTTTT. This codes for CASTPKNQGFTGELFF. The rearrangement joins TRBV5-4 to TRBJ2-2, with D tentatively TRBD1 (6 bases). V was shortened by 6 bases and J by 4 bases, with 19 bases between the two germline ends. This CDR3 comprises 16 residues. Germline CDR1 SGHNT, CDR2 YYREEE (reference sequence).

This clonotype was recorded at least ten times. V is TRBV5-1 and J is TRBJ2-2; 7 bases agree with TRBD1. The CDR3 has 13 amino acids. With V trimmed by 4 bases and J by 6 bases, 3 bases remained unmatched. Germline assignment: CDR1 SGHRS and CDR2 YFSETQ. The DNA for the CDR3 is TGCGCCAGCAGCGAGGGACAGCCCGGGGAGCTGTTTTTT. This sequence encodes CASSEGQPGELFF. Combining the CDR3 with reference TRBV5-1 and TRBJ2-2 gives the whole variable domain KAGVTQTPRYLIKTRGQQVTLSCSPISGHRSVSWYQQTPGQGLQFLFEYFSETQRNKGNFPGRFSGRQFSNSRSEMNVSTLELGDSALYLCASSEGQPGELFFGEGSRLTVL.

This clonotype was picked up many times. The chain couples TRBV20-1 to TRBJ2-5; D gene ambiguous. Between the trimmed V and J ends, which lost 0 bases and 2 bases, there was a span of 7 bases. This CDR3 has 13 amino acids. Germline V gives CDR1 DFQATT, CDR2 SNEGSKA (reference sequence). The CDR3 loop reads CSAREALQETQYF. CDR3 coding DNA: TGCAGTGCTAGAGAAGCGCTACAAGAGACCCAGTACTTC.

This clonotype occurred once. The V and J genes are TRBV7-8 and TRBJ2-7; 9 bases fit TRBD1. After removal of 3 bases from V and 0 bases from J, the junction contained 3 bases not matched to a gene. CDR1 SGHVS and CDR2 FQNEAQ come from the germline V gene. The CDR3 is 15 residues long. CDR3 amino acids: CASSFGQGPSYEQYF. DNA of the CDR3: TGTGCCAGCAGCTTTGGACAGGGGCCCTCCTACGAGCAGTACTTC.

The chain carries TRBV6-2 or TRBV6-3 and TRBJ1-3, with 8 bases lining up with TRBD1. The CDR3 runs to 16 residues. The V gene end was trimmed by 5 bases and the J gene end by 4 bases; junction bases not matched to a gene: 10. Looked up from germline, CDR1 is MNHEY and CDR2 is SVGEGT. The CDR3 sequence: CASSLTGTGRGNTIYF. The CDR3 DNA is TGTGCCAGCAGTCTTACCGGGACAGGACGCGGAAACACCATATATTTT.

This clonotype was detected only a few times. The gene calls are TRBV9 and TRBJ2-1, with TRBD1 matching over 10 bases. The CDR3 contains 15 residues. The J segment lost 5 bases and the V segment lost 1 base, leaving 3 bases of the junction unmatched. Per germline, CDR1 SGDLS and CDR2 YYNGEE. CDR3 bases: TGTGCCAGCAGCGTATGGGGGACAGGGGACAATGAGCAGTTCTTC. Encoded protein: CASSVWGTGDNEQFF.

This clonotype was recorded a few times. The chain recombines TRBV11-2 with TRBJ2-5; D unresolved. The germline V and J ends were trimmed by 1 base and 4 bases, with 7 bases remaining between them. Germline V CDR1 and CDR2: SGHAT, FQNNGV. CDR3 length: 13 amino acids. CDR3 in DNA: TGTGCCAGCAGCTTAGCTGGGTCAGAGACCCAGTACTTC. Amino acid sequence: CASSLAGSETQYF.

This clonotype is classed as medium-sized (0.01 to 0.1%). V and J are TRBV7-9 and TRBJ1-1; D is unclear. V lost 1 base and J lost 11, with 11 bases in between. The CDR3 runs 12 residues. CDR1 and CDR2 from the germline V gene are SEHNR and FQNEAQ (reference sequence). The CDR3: CASSLGGLTAFF. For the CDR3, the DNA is TGTGCCAGCAGCTTAGGAGGGTTGACGGCTTTCTTT.

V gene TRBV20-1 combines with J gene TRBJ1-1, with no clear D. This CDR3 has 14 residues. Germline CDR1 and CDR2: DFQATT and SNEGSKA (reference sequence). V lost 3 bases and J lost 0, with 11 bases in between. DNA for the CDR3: TGCAGTGCTAGTCAGCACCACATGAACACTGAAGCTTTCTTT. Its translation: CSASQHHMNTEAFF.

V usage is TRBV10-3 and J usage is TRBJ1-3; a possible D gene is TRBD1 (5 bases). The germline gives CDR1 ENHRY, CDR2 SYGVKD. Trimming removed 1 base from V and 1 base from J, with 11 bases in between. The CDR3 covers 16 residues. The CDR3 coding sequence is TGTGCCATCAGTGAGTTTGGACAAAATTCTGGAAACACCATATATTTT. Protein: CAISEFGQNSGNTIYF.

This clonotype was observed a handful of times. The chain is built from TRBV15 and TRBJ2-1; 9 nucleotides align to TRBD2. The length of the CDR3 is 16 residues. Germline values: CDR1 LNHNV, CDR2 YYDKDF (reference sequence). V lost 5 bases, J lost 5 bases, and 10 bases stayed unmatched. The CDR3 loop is CATSSWLSSGNNEQFF. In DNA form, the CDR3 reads TGTGCCACCAGCTCCTGGTTATCTAGCGGGAACAATGAGCAGTTCTTC.

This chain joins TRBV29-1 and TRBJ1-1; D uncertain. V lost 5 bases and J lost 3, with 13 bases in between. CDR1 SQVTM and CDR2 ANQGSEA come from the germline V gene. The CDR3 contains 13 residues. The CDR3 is CSVQTLRDTEAFF. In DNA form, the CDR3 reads TGCAGCGTTCAGACCCTCAGAGACACTGAAGCTTTCTTT.

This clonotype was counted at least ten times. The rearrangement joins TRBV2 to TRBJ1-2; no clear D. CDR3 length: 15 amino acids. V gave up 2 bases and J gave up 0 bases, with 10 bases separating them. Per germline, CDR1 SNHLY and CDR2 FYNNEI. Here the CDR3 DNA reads TGTGCCAGCAGTGAACGCCCAGACGCTAACTATGGCTACACCTTC. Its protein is CASSERPDANYGYTF.

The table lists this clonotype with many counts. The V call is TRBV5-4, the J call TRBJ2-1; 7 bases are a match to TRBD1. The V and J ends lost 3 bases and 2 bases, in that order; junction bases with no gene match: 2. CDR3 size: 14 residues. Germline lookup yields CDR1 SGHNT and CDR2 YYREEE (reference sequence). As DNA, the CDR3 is TGTGCCAGCAGCTCACAGGGGACCTACAATGAGCAGTTCTTC. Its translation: CASSSQGTYNEQFF.

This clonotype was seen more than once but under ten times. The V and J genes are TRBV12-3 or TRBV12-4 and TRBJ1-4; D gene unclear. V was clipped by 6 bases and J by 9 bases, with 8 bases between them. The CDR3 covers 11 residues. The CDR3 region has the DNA TGTGCCAGCAGCACAAGGAAAAAACTGTTTTTT. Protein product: CASSTRKKLFF.

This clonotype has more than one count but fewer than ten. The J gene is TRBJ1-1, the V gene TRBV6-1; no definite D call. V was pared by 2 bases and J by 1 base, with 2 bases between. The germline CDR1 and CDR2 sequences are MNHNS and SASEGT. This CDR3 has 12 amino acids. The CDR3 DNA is TGTGCCAGCAGTGAACAGAACACTGAAGCTTTCTTT. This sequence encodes CASSEQNTEAFF.

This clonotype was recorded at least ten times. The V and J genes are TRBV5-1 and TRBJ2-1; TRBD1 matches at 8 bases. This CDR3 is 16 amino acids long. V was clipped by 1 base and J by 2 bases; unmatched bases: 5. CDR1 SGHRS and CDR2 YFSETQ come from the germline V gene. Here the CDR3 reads CASSLIPGGPYNEQFF. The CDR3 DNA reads TGCGCCAGCAGCTTGATTCCAGGGGGCCCCTACAATGAGCAGTTCTTC.

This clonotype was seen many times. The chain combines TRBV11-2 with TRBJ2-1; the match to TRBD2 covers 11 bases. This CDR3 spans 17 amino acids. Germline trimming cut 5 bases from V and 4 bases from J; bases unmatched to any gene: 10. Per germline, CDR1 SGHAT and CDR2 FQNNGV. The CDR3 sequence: CASSPPRTSGGYNEQFF. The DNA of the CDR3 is TGTGCCAGCAGCCCCCCCCGAACTAGCGGGGGTTACAATGAGCAGTTCTTC.